One sample yielded the 24 T cell receptor beta chains listed below, sequenced in a study of cytomegalovirus exposure and HLA in healthy donors. The primer mix had 60 Vbeta and 13 Jbeta primers. The repertoire was sequenced with immunoSEQ multiplex PCR; TCRdb's copy has only in-frame clones and lacks some. This sample has 150,000 to 200,000 clones, with 70% to 85% found just once. The sample comprised PBMCs. These receptors originate from a man younger than 30 in good health and CMV-seronegative.

The CDR3 sequence: CASSQDLAESSTDTQYF. For the CDR3, the DNA is TGCGCCAGCAGCCAAGATCTAGCGGAAAGTAGCACAGATACGCAGTATTTT. The rearrangement joins TRBV4-3 to TRBJ2-3; 7 bases agree with TRBD2. J was trimmed by 0 bases and V by 0 bases; bases with no gene match: 6. The CDR3 is made up of 17 amino acids. Germline-derived CDR1 and CDR2 are LGHNA and YSLEER.

This clone appeared once. The chain recombines TRBV6-6 with TRBJ1-6; maybe TRBD1 (5 bases). V lost 6 bases and J lost 8, with 14 bases in between. The length of the CDR3 is 14 residues. The germline CDR1 and CDR2 sequences are MNHNY and SVGAGI (reference sequence). DNA for the CDR3: TGTGCCAGCAGGACCCCTGGGACTCATTCACCCCTCCACTTT. Protein: CASRTPGTHSPLHF.

The chain links TRBV7-2 to TRBJ2-1, with D possibly TRBD2 on 5 matching bases. The CDR3 runs 15 residues. Trimming removed 5 bases at V and 0 bases at J, with 11 bases between. Germline V gene data show CDR1 as SGHTA and CDR2 as FQGNSA. The CDR3 reads CASSPKGSSYNEQFF. The CDR3 DNA follows: TGTGCCAGCAGCCCTAAAGGGAGCTCCTACAATGAGCAGTTCTTC.

V usage is TRBV7-8 and J usage is TRBJ2-7; D might be TRBD1 (6 bases). The CDR3 runs to 12 residues. Trimming removed 2 bases from V and 7 bases from J, with 9 bases in between. Germline CDR1 and CDR2: SGHVS and FQNEAQ. The CDR3 DNA is TGTGCCAGCAGCTTAAAAGGGGGAGAGCAGTACTTC. Its protein product is CASSLKGGEQYF.

Only one count was recorded for this clone. The rearrangement links TRBV7-2 to TRBJ2-3; TRBD2 matches 13 bases. Unmatched junction bases numbered 6, after V lost 7 bases and J lost 5 bases. CDR1 and CDR2 from the germline V gene are SGHTA and FQGNSA. The CDR3 covers 15 residues. The CDR3 nucleotides are TGTGCCAGCAAACCAGGACTAGCGGGAGAAGATACGCAGTATTTT. It specifies CASKPGLAGEDTQYF.

This clone was observed a handful of times. The chain has TRBV27 and TRBJ2-1, with a weak D call TRBD2 (6 bases). Per the germline V gene, CDR1 is MNHEY and CDR2 is SMNVEV (reference sequence). The length of the CDR3 is 15 residues. V gave up 3 bases and J gave up 6 bases, with 15 bases separating them. This CDR3 reads CASSLRLAMANEQFF. CDR3 DNA sequence: TGTGCCAGCAGTTTGAGGCTAGCGATGGCCAATGAGCAGTTCTTC.

The chain recombines TRBV27 with TRBJ2-3, with D tentatively TRBD2 (6 bases). V was shortened by 5 bases and J by 9 bases, with 24 bases between the two germline ends. CDR1 is MNHEY, CDR2 SMNVEV, per germline (reference sequence). CDR3 length equals 16 residues. CDR3 protein: CASSPRTVAVERTQYF. CDR3 nucleotides: TGTGCCAGCAGTCCGCGAACCGTAGCGGTCGAGCGGACGCAGTATTTT.

To note about this clone: Other DNA sequences in the sample encode the same CDR3. The rearrangement joins TRBV5-6 to TRBJ2-1; D is unclear. Germline CDR1 and CDR2: SGHDT and YYEEEE. The CDR3 contains 15 residues. The V end was cut by 4 bases, the J end by 0 bases, with 11 bases between. In nucleotides, the CDR3 is TGTGCCAGCAGCCTAATATATAGCTCCTACAATGAGCAGTTCTTC. This sequence encodes CASSLIYSSYNEQFF.

The chain combines TRBV7-2 with TRBJ1-2, with a tentative D call TRBD1 (6 bases). The CDR3 contains 15 residues. The V end lost 3 bases, the J end lost 3 bases, and 14 bases lay between the germline ends. Germline CDR1 SGHTA, CDR2 FQGNSA. In DNA, the CDR3 is TGTGCCAGCAGCTTGGGGGGGGCGCGGGACTATGGCTACACCTTC. Amino acid sequence: CASSLGGARDYGYTF.

This clone was counted only a few times. This chain links TRBV7-9 with TRBJ2-1, with 9 bases matching TRBD1. Germline CDR1 and CDR2: SEHNR and FQNEAQ (reference sequence). The CDR3 is 15 residues long. The V segment lost 3 bases and the J segment 2 bases; nucleotides outside the gene matches: 2. The CDR3 sequence: CASSFGTGTYNEQFF. The DNA for the CDR3 is TGTGCCAGCAGCTTCGGGACAGGGACCTACAATGAGCAGTTCTTC.

This clone was found a few times. This chain uses TRBV6-5 with TRBJ2-2; 7 nucleotides line up with TRBD1. CDR3 length: 15 amino acids. The germline V gene has CDR1 MNHEY and CDR2 SVGAGI. Losses at the gene ends were 6 bases for V and 0 bases for J; bases not matched to a gene: 4. The CDR3 is CASSTDRANTGELFF. The CDR3 DNA is TGTGCCAGCAGCACCGACAGGGCGAACACCGGGGAGCTGTTTTTT.

This rearrangement joins TRBV6-4 to TRBJ2-1; 12 bases match TRBD2. The CDR3 spans 16 residues. CDR1 is MRHNA and CDR2 is SNTAGT in the germline V gene. After removal of 3 bases from V and 7 bases from J, the junction contained 7 bases not matched to a gene. CDR3 sequence: CASSETTSGSRNEQFF. For the CDR3, the DNA is TGTGCCAGCAGTGAAACGACTAGCGGGAGTAGAAATGAGCAGTTCTTC.

This clone has at least ten counts. V usage is TRBV6-6 and J usage is TRBJ1-5; D is possibly TRBD1 (6 bases). There are 15 residues in the CDR3. Germline V CDR1 and CDR2: MNHNY, SVGAGI (reference sequence). V shed 2 bases and J shed 4 bases, with 12 bases lying between them. This chain's CDR3 is CASSYEDSVNQPQHF. The CDR3 DNA reads TGTGCCAGCAGTTACGAGGACAGCGTTAATCAGCCCCAGCATTTT.

The CDR3 spells CASSDGTGDQPQHF. Here the CDR3 DNA reads TGTGCCAGCAGCGACGGGACAGGGGATCAGCCCCAGCATTTT. The chain recombines TRBV9 with TRBJ1-5, with TRBD1 identical over 10 bases. Trimming cost V 3 bases and J 5 bases; bases outside gene matches: 2. Per germline, CDR1 SGDLS and CDR2 YYNGEE. This CDR3 contains 14 residues.

The chain recombines TRBV5-1 with TRBJ2-2; possibly TRBD2 for D (6 bases). The CDR3 has 17 amino acids. V was clipped by 5 bases and J by 2 bases, with 19 bases between them. Germline loops: CDR1 SGHRS, CDR2 YFSETQ. This CDR3 reads CASSYLSSDFNTGELFF. The DNA of the CDR3 is TGCGCCAGCAGTTACCTGTCTAGCGACTTTAACACCGGGGAGCTGTTTTTT.

This chain links TRBV9 with TRBJ2-7; TRBD2 might be the D (5 bases). The CDR3 is 14 residues long. V was pared by 3 bases and J by 2 bases, with 12 bases between. Germline V CDR1 and CDR2: SGDLS, YYNGEE. CDR3 amino acids: CASSESLAAYEQYF. CDR3 DNA: TGTGCCAGCAGCGAGAGCCTAGCAGCCTACGAGCAGTACTTC. Together with reference TRBV9 and TRBJ2-7, the CDR3 gives the full variable domain: DSGVTQTPKHLITATGQRVTLRCSPRSGDLSVYWYQQSLDQGLQFLIQYYNGEERAKGNILERFSAQQFPDLHSELNLSSLELGDSALYFCASSESLAAYEQYFGPGTRLTVT.

V and J are TRBV29-1 and TRBJ1-5, with a weak D call TRBD1 (5 bases). Germline V CDR1 and CDR2: SQVTM, ANQGSEA. The CDR3 extends over 15 amino acids. V dropped 5 bases and J dropped 2 bases, with 16 bases sitting between them. CDR3 amino acids: CSVPMWGAGNQPQHF. In DNA, the CDR3 is TGCAGCGTTCCGATGTGGGGCGCGGGCAATCAGCCCCAGCATTTT.

The V and J genes are TRBV18 and TRBJ1-4; D gene ambiguous. The germline gives CDR1 KGHSH, CDR2 LQKENI. Trimming removed 1 base from V and 8 bases from J, with 11 bases in between. This CDR3 has 14 amino acids. The CDR3 sequence is CASSPRGGGEKLFF. CDR3 bases: TGTGCCAGCTCACCACGGGGAGGAGGGGAAAAACTGTTTTTT.

The chain combines TRBV5-1 with TRBJ2-2; 10 bases line up with TRBD1. Trimming cost V 4 bases and J 6 bases; bases outside gene matches: 9. Germline CDR1 SGHRS, CDR2 YFSETQ. The CDR3 has 16 residues. CDR3 nucleotide sequence: TGCGCCAGCAGCCTCGGACAGGGGGTGCGTCCCGGGGAGCTGTTTTTT. Amino acids: CASSLGQGVRPGELFF.

The chain combines TRBV11-2 with TRBJ2-7, with a possible D match to TRBD1 (5 bases). The length of the CDR3 is 14 residues. Germline assignment: CDR1 SGHAT and CDR2 FQNNGV. V shed 5 bases and J shed 2 bases, with 13 bases lying between them. CDR3 loop: CASSLVTGTYEQYF. CDR3 DNA sequence: TGTGCCAGCAGCCTCGTAACAGGAACCTACGAGCAGTACTTC.

The rearrangement uses TRBV4-2 and TRBJ2-1; D is perhaps TRBD2 (6 bases). Trimming pared 3 bases from V and 4 bases from J, leaving 13 bases between. From germline, CDR1 is LGHNA and CDR2 YNFKEQ. CDR3 length: 15 residues. The CDR3, as DNA: TGTGCCAGCAGCCAGATTAGCGGAGTGTACAATGAGCAGTTCTTC. Its protein is CASSQISGVYNEQFF.

The chain employs TRBV5-1 and TRBJ1-2; no clear D gene. CDR3 length equals 13 residues. Germline assignment: CDR1 SGHRS and CDR2 YFSETQ. The ends were cut back, 1 base at V and 6 bases at J, with 10 bases in the middle. The CDR3 reads CASSLLRLDGYTF. In DNA form, the CDR3 reads TGCGCCAGCAGCTTGCTGAGGTTGGATGGCTACACCTTC.

This chain joins TRBV13 and TRBJ2-1, with 11 nucleotides matching TRBD2. The V gene's germline CDR1 is PRHDT and CDR2 FYEKMQ (reference sequence). J gave up 0 bases and V 5 bases, and 3 bases lay outside the gene matches. The CDR3 runs to 16 residues. The CDR3 bases are TGTGCCAGCAGCACTAGCGGGAGCAGCTCCTACAATGAGCAGTTCTTC. Translating it yields CASSTSGSSSYNEQFF.

The chain employs TRBV9 and TRBJ1-2, with 7 bases identical to TRBD1. Per the germline V gene, CDR1 is SGDLS and CDR2 is YYNGEE. There are 17 residues in the CDR3. V trimming: 3 bases; J trimming: 4 bases; junction bases outside the gene matches: 15. CDR3 DNA: TGTGCCAGCAGCGCCGGGGGTGGGGACAGAGGGGGCTATGGCTACACCTTC. Translated, it gives CASSAGGGDRGGYGYTF.